This T cell receptor beta chain was captured by sequencing in a study of blood T cell repertoires in COVID-19. V dropped 5 bases and J dropped 5 bases, with 13 bases sitting between them. Germline V gene data show CDR1 as MDHEN and CDR2 as SYDVKM. This CDR3 region has 14 residues. This clone was found a few times. Profiling relied on immunoSEQ multiplex PCR, and the TCRdb table lists in-frame clones only, not all of them. Of 25,000 to 30,000 clones in the sample, 81% were seen once. The source is a woman aged 60-75 years with acute or convalescent COVID-19. The specimen was peripheral blood. This rearrangement joins TRBV28 to TRBJ1-5; perhaps TRBD1 as D (6 bases). The CDR3 here is CASSNLRQDQPQHF. The CDR3 DNA reads TGTGCCAGCAGTAACCTACGACAGGATCAGCCCCAGCATTTT.